This T cell receptor beta chain was identified in a study of T cells in Graves' hyperthyroidism and ophthalmopathy. Findings and caveats of the study: A model of 13 V-J pairs discriminated ophthalmopathy from stable hyperthyroidism.

RNA transcripts were the template for amplifying TCR beta CDR3 regions. First-round RT-PCR with HTBI primers amplified the TCR CDR3 region. Each CDR3 protein is one row after TCRdb ran MiXCR on the multiplex PCR reads. In the table there are 400,000 to 450,000 distinct CDR3 sequences, about 15% of which are singletons. Those patients with uncontrolled infection, other autoimmune disease, pregnancy or lactation were excluded. This clonotype was seen ten or more times. Its antigen is as yet unknown. Germline CDR1 ENHRY, CDR2 SYGVKD. The CDR3 covers 14 residues. Trimming removed 2 bases from V and 6 bases from J; junction bases left unmatched: 4.

The sequenced sample was blood. The chain has TRBV10-3 and TRBJ2-7; 10 nucleotides agree with TRBD2. This clonotype was obtained from a man aged 18 to 29 with Graves' ophthalmopathy. The CDR3 bases are TGTGCCATCAGTGAGCTAGCGGGAGTCGTCGAGCAGTACTTC. Protein sequence: CAISELAGVVEQYF.